A single sample gave rise to the 10 T cell receptor beta chains below, sequenced in a study of OX40 agonist ivuxolimab in advanced cancers. TCRdb's copy holds only in-frame clones and misses some; the assay was immunoSEQ multiplex PCR. The sample holds 20,000 to 25,000 clones; nearly 90% are singletons and the top ten take about 35%. The specimen comprised CD4+ or CD8+ T cells sorted from blood, sampled in a trial of the OX40 agonist ivuxolimab. The receptors were gathered from an adult with an advanced solid tumor such as melanoma, head and neck, liver or kidney cancer.

The chain recombines TRBV19 with TRBJ2-1; D is possibly TRBD1 (5 bases). From germline, CDR1 is LNHDA and CDR2 SQIVND (reference sequence). Trimming took 2 bases from V and 4 from J, leaving 12 bases between them. This CDR3 has 15 amino acids. In DNA, the CDR3 is TGTGCCAGTAGTATATTTTTTCAGGGTTACAATGAGCAGTTCTTC. It codes for CASSIFFQGYNEQFF.

The rearrangement uses TRBV30 and TRBJ2-4; D assignment may be TRBD1 or TRBD2 (5 bases each). The CDR3 totals 15 residues. Trimming took off 3 bases at V and 6 bases at J, with 18 bases between the two ends. CDR1 and CDR2 from the germline V gene are GTSNPN and SVGIG (reference sequence). This CDR3 reads CAWSRDAAWRNIQYF. The CDR3 nucleotides read TGTGCCTGGAGCCGGGACGCCGCTTGGAGAAACATTCAGTACTTC.

This clone was seen only once. V and J are TRBV27 and TRBJ2-7; D might be TRBD1 (5 bases). The CDR3 runs 15 residues. The V and J ends lost 0 bases and 4 bases respectively, with 13 bases between them. The V gene's germline CDR1 is MNHEY and CDR2 SMNVEV (reference sequence). The CDR3 region is CASSLSTGFPYEQYF. CDR3 nucleotide sequence: TGTGCCAGCAGTTTATCTACAGGATTTCCATACGAGCAGTACTTC.

This clone was seen only once. V and J are TRBV5-4 and TRBJ1-1; no firm D call. The CDR3 has 11 residues. From germline, CDR1 is SGHNT and CDR2 YYREEE (reference sequence). V lost 1 base to trimming and J lost 4 bases, with 2 bases between them. CDR3 coding DNA: TGTGCCAGCAGCTTGTCCACTGAAGCTTTCTTT. As protein: CASSLSTEAFF. Variable domain in full (rest from reference TRBV5-4 and TRBJ1-1): ETGVTQSPTHLIKTRGQQVTLRCSSQSGHNTVSWYQQALGQGPQFIFQYYREEENGRGNFPPRFSGLQFPNYSSELNVNALELDDSALYLCASSLSTEAFFGQGTRLTVV.

This chain connects TRBV28 to TRBJ2-2, with unresolved D. CDR1 and CDR2 from the germline V gene are MDHEN and SYDVKM. The CDR3 covers 13 residues. V shed 9 bases and J shed 6 bases, with 14 bases lying between them. The CDR3 region has the DNA TGTGCCAGTGGCCGCCCATTCCCCGGGGAGCTGTTTTTT. Its translation is CASGRPFPGELFF.

On this clone itself: A read error is likely here: a far larger clone is one base away. The gene calls are TRBV12-2 and TRBJ2-7. TRBV12-2 is a pseudogene segment. CDR3 length equals 14 residues. This CDR3 is CVSSLSPTAYEQYF. The CDR3 bases are TGTGTCAGCAGCTTATCTCCGACGGCCTACGAGCAGTACTTC.

The chain is built from TRBV19 and TRBJ1-1; D not resolved. Germline CDR1 and CDR2: LNHDA and SQIVND (reference sequence). Between the trimmed V and J ends, which lost 4 bases and 2 bases, there was a span of 11 bases. This CDR3 comprises 14 residues. The CDR3 nucleotides are TGTGCCAGTAGTACGGGCGGGCAAAACACTGAAGCTTTCTTT. As protein: CASSTGGQNTEAFF. Full variable domain (missing parts from reference TRBV19 and TRBJ1-1): DGGITQSPKYLFRKEGQNVTLSCEQNLNHDAMYWYRQDPGQGLRLIYYSQIVNDFQKGDIAEGYSVSREKKESFPLTVTSAQKNPTAFYLCASSTGGQNTEAFFGQGTRLTVV.

The V call is TRBV25-1, the J call TRBJ2-1, with 7 bases fitting TRBD2. Trimming took 0 bases from V and 2 from J; bases not matched to a gene: 10. This CDR3 contains 18 residues. Germline assignment: CDR1 MGHDK and CDR2 SYGVNS. The CDR3 loop reads CASSEYGPERETYNEQFF. DNA of the CDR3: TGTGCCAGCAGTGAATATGGGCCGGAGCGGGAAACCTACAATGAGCAGTTCTTC.

Written as DNA, the CDR3 is TGCGCCAGCAGCGAACAGCCCAACACTGAAGCTTTCTTT. Protein: CASSEQPNTEAFF. V usage is TRBV4-3 and J usage is TRBJ1-1; D is undetermined. Germline loops: CDR1 LGHNA, CDR2 YSLEER. V lost 5 bases, J lost 2 bases, and 9 bases lay in between. The CDR3 totals 13 residues.

The V and J genes are TRBV4-3 and TRBJ2-7, with 9 bases identical to TRBD2. J was trimmed by 3 bases and V by 1 base; bases with no gene match: 4. Germline CDR1 LGHNA, CDR2 YSLEER. CDR3 length equals 15 residues. Here the CDR3 reads CASSQAGTSNYEQYF. CDR3 sequence (DNA): TGCGCCAGCAGCCAAGCCGGGACTAGCAACTACGAGCAGTACTTC.